The clone carrying this TCR beta chain showed up just a few times. These data originate in a study of blood T cell repertoires in COVID-19. Study-wide context: The United States, Italy and Spain were the sources of the acute and convalescent COVID-19 samples. Sample material is recorded as cDNA or gDNA derived from T cells, B-cell-depleted T cells, or PBMCs.

Authors' analysis steps: Reference gene primer amplification yielded estimated nucleated cell counts. The method was immunoSEQ multiplex PCR; TCRdb's version includes in-frame clones alone and lacks a portion of them. D and trimming come from the DNA, and the V and J calls and clone size come from that table. The sample yields tens of thousands of clones, roughly nine tenths seen once. Specimen: peripheral blood. This clonotype was sampled from a man aged 50-59 years with acute or convalescent COVID-19.

The CDR3 sequence is CASSESGADTQYF. Here the CDR3 DNA reads TGCGCCAGCAGTGAGTCGGGAGCAGATACGCAGTATTTT. J is TRBJ2-3 and V is TRBV10-1; D may be TRBD2 (5 bases). CDR1 WNHNN and CDR2 SYGVQD come from the germline V gene (reference sequence). The V and J ends lost 0 bases and 4 bases respectively, with 5 bases between them. This CDR3 has 13 residues.